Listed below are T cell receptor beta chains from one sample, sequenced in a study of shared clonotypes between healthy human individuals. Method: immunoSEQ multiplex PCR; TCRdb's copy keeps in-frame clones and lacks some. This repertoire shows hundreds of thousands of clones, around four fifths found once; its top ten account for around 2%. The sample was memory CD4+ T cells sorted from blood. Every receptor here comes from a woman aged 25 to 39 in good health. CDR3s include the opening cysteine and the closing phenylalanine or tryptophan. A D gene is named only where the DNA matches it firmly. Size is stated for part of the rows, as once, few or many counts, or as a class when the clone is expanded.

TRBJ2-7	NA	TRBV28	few	CASRSQSLYEQYF	TGTGCCAGCAGATCTCAGAGTCTCTACGAGCAGTACTTC
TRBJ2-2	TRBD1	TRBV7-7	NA	CASSLNGTGPTGELFF	TGTGCCAGCAGCTTAAATGGGACAGGGCCCACCGGGGAGCTGTTTTTT
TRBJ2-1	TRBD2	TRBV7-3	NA	CASSSGLDLFF	TGTGCCAGCAGCTCAGGACTAGATCTGTTCTTC
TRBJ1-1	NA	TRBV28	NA	CASVPDGRANTEAFF	TGTGCCAGCGTACCGGATGGCAGGGCGAACACTGAAGCTTTCTTT
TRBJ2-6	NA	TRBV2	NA	CASSARAGANVLTF	TGTGCCAGCAGCGCGAGGGCTGGGGCCAACGTCCTGACTTTC
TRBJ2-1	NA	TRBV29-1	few	CSVYLGINEQFF	TGCAGCGTTTACCTGGGGATTAATGAGCAGTTCTTC
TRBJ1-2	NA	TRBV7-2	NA	CASSSNRASGGYTF	TGTGCCAGCAGCTCTAACCGGGCTTCTGGTGGCTACACCTTC
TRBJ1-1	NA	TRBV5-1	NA	CASSLGGRTEAFF	TGCGCCAGCAGCTTGGGTGGGCGTACTGAAGCTTTCTTT
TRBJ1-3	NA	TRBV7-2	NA	CASSPRNTIYF	TGTGCCAGCAGCCCCAGAAACACCATATATTTT
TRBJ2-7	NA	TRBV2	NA	CASSGEVGPGPEQYF	TGTGCCAGCAGCGGTGAGGTAGGCCCCGGGCCCGAGCAGTACTTC
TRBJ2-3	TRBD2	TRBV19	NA	CASNRLGLAGVDTQYF	TGTGCCAGTAACCGACTTGGACTAGCGGGAGTAGATACGCAGTATTTT
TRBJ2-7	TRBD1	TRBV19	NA	CASRNTGTGPYEQYF	TGTGCCAGTAGAAACACCGGGACAGGGCCCTACGAGCAGTACTTC
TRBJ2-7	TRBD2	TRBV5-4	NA	CASSTGLASDREQYF	TGTGCCAGCAGCACGGGACTAGCGAGTGATCGTGAGCAGTACTTC
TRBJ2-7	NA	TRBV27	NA	CASSLRAARGQSSYEQYF	TGTGCCAGCAGTTTGCGCGCGGCGAGGGGACAAAGCTCCTACGAGCAGTACTTC
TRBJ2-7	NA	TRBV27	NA	CASSQRQGTGYEQYF	TGTGCCAGCAGTCAAAGGCAGGGAACAGGGTACGAGCAGTACTTC
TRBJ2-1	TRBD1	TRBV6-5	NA	CASRNPGQEHNEQFF	TGTGCCAGCAGGAACCCGGGACAGGAGCACAATGAGCAGTTCTTC
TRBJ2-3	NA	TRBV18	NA	CASSPLASVGTDTQYF	TGTGCCAGCTCACCTCTGGCTAGCGTAGGCACAGATACGCAGTATTTT
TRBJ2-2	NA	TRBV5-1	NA	CASSYGLATDTGELFF	TGCGCCAGCAGCTACGGTCTAGCTACGGACACCGGGGAGCTGTTTTTT
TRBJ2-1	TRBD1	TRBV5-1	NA	CASSPGQSYNEQFF	TGCGCCAGCAGCCCGGGACAGTCATACAATGAGCAGTTCTTC
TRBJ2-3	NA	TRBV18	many	CASYTRPTDTQYF	TGTGCCAGCTACACCCGCCCCACAGATACGCAGTATTTT
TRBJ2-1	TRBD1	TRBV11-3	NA	CASSARDRGWSNEQFF	TGTGCCAGCAGCGCACGGGACAGGGGGTGGTCCAATGAGCAGTTCTTC
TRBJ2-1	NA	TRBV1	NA	CTSSQGTSGSSMTYNEQFF	TGCACCAGCAGCCAAGGTACTAGCGGGAGTTCTATGACCTACAATGAGCAGTTCTTC
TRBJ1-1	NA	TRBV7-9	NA	CASSFSGGRTEAFF	TGTGCCAGCAGCTTTTCCGGGGGTCGAACTGAAGCTTTCTTT
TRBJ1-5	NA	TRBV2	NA	CASRRADPSQPQHF	TGTGCCAGCCGGCGGGCGGATCCCAGTCAGCCCCAGCATTTT
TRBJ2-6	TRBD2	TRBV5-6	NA	CASSQGLAGGTGANVLTF	TGTGCCAGCAGCCAGGGACTAGCGGGAGGAACTGGGGCCAACGTCCTGACTTTC
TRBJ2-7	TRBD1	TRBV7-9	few	CASSPDRAREQYF	TGTGCCAGCAGCCCAGACAGGGCGAGGGAGCAGTACTTC
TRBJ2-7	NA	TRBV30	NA	CAWSDGRGLNEQYF	TGTGCCTGGAGCGACGGTAGAGGGCTCAACGAGCAGTACTTC
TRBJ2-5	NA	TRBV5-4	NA	CASSRREVETQYF	TGTGCCAGCAGCCGCAGGGAGGTGGAGACCCAGTACTTC
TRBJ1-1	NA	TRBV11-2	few	CASSVRDRSEAFF	TGTGCCAGCAGCGTGCGGGACCGATCTGAAGCTTTCTTT
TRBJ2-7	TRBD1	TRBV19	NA	CASTSSDRGREQYF	TGTGCCAGTACCTCTTCGGACAGGGGACGCGAGCAGTACTTC
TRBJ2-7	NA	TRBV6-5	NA	CASSYSQGGVYEQYF	TGTGCCAGCAGTTACAGCCAGGGGGGGGTATACGAGCAGTACTTC
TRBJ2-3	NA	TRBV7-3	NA	CASSLGRDINTDTQYF	TGTGCCAGCAGCCTGGGAAGGGACATCAACACAGATACGCAGTATTTT
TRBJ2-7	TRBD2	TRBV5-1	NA	CASSSGGSFALAEQYF	TGCGCCAGCAGCTCCGGCGGGAGTTTTGCACTCGCCGAGCAGTACTTC
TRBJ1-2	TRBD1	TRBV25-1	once	CASSPLGQGNGYTF	TGTGCCAGCAGTCCCCTGGGACAGGGAAATGGCTACACCTTC
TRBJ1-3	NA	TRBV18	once	CASSPGQTGNTIYF	TGTGCCAGCTCTCCCGGACAGACTGGAAACACCATATATTTT
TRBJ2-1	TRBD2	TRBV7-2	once	CASSLGREDPYNEQFF	TGTGCCAGCAGCTTAGGGCGGGAGGATCCCTACAATGAGCAGTTCTTC
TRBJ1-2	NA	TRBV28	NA	CASSGTVYGYTF	TGTGCCAGCAGCGGGACCGTTTATGGCTACACCTTC